This entry is about one TCR beta chain. The source of the sample is a study of T-cell memory formation after mild COVID-19. Via MiXCR, TCRdb re-called the 5' RACE reads, giving one row per CDR3 protein. The sample contains hundreds of thousands of distinct CDR3 sequences, more than 20% of which appear only once. Sequencing input: PBMCs or a T cell subset sorted from them (not recorded which). The receptor's source is an adult woman who had mild COVID-19 (a few samples of this study predate the infection). Cell type and time point are not known.

The CDR3 DNA follows: TGTGCCAGCAGTTTAATGTCGACAGGCTCATGGGGCTACACCTTC. Encoded protein: CASSLMSTGSWGYTF. This chain uses TRBV2 with TRBJ1-2; possibly TRBD1 for D (6 bases). The CDR3 has 15 residues. The ends were cut back, 5 bases at V and 8 bases at J, with 21 bases in the middle. CDR1 SNHLY and CDR2 FYNNEI come from the germline V gene.